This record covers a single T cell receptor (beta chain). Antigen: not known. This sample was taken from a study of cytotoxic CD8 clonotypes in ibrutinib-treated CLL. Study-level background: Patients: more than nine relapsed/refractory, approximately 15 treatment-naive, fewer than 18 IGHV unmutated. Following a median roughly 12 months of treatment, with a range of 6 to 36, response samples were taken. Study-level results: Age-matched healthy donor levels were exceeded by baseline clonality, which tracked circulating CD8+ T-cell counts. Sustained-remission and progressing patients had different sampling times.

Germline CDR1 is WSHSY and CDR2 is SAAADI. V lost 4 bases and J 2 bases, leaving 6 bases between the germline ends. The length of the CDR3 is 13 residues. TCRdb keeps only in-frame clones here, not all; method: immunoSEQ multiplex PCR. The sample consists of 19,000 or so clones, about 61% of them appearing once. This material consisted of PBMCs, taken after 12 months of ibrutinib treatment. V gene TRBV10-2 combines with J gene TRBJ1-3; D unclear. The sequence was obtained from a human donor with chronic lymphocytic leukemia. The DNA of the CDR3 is TGCGCCAGCAGTGGAGGGACTGGAAACACCATATATTTT. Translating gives CASSGGTGNTIYF.